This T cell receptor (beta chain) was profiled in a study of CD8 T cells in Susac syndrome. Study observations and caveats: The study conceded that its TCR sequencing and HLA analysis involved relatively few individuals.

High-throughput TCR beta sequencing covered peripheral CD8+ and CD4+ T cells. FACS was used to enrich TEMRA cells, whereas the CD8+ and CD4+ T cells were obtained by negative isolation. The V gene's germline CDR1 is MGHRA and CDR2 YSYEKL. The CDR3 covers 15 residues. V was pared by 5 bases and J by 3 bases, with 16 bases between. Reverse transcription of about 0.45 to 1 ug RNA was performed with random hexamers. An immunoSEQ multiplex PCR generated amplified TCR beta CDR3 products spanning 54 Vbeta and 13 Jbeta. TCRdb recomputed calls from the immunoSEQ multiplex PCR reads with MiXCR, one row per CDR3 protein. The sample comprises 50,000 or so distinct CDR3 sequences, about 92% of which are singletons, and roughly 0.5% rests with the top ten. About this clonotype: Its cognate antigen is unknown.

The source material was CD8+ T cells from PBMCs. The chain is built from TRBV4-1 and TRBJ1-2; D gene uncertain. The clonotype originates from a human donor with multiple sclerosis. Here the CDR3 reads CASSYSSGSDYGYTF. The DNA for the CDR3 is TGCGCCAGCAGCTATTCTTCGGGTAGTGACTATGGCTACACCTTC.